This entry is about one T cell receptor beta chain. Its antigen is currently unknown. These data are taken from a study of blood T cells in healthy people across ages. Study-wide results and caveats: Compared with aged donors, long-lived donors showed fewer expanded clones, suggesting selection.

For the second PCR, which ran for roughly 6 to 11 cycles, a sample-barcoded 5' primer and a J-beta primer mix were used. All samples gave at least 2.5 million CDR3-containing paired-end reads. TCRdb re-called the 5' RACE reads with MiXCR, one entry per CDR3 protein. This table holds over 600,000 distinct CDR3 sequences, around two fifths found once. Each donor had around 10 milliliters of peripheral blood drawn. Every sample gave at least 5 micrograms of total RNA when it was extracted. The receptor's source is a man aged 80 or over in good health. Source material: blood.

The chain's CDR3 is CASSLSRSHEKLFF. CDR3 coding DNA: TGTGCCAGCAGTTTATCCCGATCCCATGAAAAACTGTTTTTT. The chain employs TRBV12-3 or TRBV12-4 and TRBJ1-4; D is unclear. V was trimmed by 2 bases and J by 6 bases, leaving 10 bases between them. The CDR3 covers 14 residues.